Here is one T cell receptor beta chain with its context. Participants were aged roughly 18 to 95 years, lived in 24 US areas, and enrolled virtually. Participant reports of clinical history set cohort assignment. The CDR3 has 12 residues. V was trimmed by 6 bases and J by 1 base, leaving 3 bases between them. Germline lookup yields CDR1 MDHEN and CDR2 SYDVKM. The method was immunoSEQ multiplex PCR; TCRdb's version includes in-frame clones alone and lacks a portion of them. The data show just under 250,000 clones, around 89% seen once. The data belong to a study of blood T cell repertoires in COVID-19. As for the study in general: Sites across the United States, Italy and Spain contributed samples from acute and convalescent COVID-19.

This chain joins TRBV28 and TRBJ2-2; no definite D call. This receptor was obtained from a woman aged 25 to 39 who had recovered from COVID-19. Sequencing was done on a sample of PBMCs or T cells enriched from blood (not recorded which). The CDR3 spells CASRRNTGELFF. The CDR3 bases are TGTGCCAGCAGGAGGAACACCGGGGAGCTGTTTTTT.